This T cell receptor (beta chain) was sequenced for a study of metastatic and nonmetastatic thyroid tumors. Study details: Repertoires from malignant and benign thyroid patients were compared across blood and tumor or nodule tissue. Study-wide results and limits: Reported TCR beta diversity, measured in blood and tumor, was significantly higher for malignant thyroid tumors than for benign nodules.

Original analysis: Using the CDR3 differences seen across clinicopathological groups, the authors built a distant-metastasis classifier for papillary thyroid cancer, which was meant to discriminate distant-metastatic patients. Via MiXCR, TCRdb re-called the PCR reads. The authors' filters were not applied to this entry. In the table there are some 37,000 clones, around half of which are singletons. The junction had 7 bases not matched to a gene; V was cut back by 1 base and J by 5 bases. This CDR3 contains 15 residues. The germline gives CDR1 GTSNPN, CDR2 SVGIG (reference sequence). For this clone: The antigen remains unidentified.

No patient had received any treatment before thyroid surgery. The source material was tumor tissue. This TCR derives from a male donor with papillary thyroid cancer or a benign thyroid nodule (not recorded which). Some clones in this sample may be carry-over from other donors' samples. The V call is TRBV30, the J call TRBJ1-5, with 8 bases that match TRBD1. CDR3: CAWSGQGRFDQPQHF. The CDR3 nucleotides are TGTGCCTGGAGTGGACAGGGGCGTTTTGATCAGCCCCAGCATTTT.